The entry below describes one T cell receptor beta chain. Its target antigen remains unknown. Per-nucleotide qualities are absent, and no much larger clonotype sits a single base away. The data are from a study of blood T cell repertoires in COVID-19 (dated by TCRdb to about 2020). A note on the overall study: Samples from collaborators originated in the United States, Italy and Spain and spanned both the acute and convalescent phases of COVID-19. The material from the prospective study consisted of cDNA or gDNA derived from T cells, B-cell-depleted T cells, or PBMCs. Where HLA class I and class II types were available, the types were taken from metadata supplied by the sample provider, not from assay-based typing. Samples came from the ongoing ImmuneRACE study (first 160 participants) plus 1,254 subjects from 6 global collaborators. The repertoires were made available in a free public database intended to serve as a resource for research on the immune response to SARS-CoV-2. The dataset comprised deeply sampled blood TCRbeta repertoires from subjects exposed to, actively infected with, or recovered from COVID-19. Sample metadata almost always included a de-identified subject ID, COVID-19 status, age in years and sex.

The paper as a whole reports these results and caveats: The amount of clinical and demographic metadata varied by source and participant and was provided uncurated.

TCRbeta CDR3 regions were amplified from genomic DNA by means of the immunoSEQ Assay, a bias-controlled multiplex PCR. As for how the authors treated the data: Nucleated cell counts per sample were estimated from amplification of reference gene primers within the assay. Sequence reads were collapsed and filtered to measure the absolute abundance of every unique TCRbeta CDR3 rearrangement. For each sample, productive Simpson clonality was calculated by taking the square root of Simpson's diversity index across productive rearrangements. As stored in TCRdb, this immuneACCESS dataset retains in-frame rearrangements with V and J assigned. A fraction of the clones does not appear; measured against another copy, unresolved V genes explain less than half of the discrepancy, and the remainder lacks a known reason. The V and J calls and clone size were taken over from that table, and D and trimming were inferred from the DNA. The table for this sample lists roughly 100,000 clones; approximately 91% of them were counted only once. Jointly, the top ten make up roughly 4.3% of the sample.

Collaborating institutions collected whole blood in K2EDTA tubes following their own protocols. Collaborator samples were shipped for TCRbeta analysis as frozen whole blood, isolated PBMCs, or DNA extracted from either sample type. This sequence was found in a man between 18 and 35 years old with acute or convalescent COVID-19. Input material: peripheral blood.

The CDR3: CASSEPGGPSTNTNYGYTF. The nucleotides read TGTGCCAGCAGTGAACCGGGGGGCCCTTCCACCAACACTAACTATGGCTACACCTTC. Rearrangement joined TRBV2 to TRBJ1-2; a weak D assignment points to TRBD1 (6 bases agree). The V and J ends are trimmed by 2 bases and 0 bases, leaving 22 bases between them. CDR1 and CDR2, looked up from the germline V gene, are SNHLY and FYNNEI. Inclusive of the bounding cysteine and phenylalanine, the CDR3 is 19 residues long. The kept DNA is CDR3 alone, 57 bases in frame from the first base.